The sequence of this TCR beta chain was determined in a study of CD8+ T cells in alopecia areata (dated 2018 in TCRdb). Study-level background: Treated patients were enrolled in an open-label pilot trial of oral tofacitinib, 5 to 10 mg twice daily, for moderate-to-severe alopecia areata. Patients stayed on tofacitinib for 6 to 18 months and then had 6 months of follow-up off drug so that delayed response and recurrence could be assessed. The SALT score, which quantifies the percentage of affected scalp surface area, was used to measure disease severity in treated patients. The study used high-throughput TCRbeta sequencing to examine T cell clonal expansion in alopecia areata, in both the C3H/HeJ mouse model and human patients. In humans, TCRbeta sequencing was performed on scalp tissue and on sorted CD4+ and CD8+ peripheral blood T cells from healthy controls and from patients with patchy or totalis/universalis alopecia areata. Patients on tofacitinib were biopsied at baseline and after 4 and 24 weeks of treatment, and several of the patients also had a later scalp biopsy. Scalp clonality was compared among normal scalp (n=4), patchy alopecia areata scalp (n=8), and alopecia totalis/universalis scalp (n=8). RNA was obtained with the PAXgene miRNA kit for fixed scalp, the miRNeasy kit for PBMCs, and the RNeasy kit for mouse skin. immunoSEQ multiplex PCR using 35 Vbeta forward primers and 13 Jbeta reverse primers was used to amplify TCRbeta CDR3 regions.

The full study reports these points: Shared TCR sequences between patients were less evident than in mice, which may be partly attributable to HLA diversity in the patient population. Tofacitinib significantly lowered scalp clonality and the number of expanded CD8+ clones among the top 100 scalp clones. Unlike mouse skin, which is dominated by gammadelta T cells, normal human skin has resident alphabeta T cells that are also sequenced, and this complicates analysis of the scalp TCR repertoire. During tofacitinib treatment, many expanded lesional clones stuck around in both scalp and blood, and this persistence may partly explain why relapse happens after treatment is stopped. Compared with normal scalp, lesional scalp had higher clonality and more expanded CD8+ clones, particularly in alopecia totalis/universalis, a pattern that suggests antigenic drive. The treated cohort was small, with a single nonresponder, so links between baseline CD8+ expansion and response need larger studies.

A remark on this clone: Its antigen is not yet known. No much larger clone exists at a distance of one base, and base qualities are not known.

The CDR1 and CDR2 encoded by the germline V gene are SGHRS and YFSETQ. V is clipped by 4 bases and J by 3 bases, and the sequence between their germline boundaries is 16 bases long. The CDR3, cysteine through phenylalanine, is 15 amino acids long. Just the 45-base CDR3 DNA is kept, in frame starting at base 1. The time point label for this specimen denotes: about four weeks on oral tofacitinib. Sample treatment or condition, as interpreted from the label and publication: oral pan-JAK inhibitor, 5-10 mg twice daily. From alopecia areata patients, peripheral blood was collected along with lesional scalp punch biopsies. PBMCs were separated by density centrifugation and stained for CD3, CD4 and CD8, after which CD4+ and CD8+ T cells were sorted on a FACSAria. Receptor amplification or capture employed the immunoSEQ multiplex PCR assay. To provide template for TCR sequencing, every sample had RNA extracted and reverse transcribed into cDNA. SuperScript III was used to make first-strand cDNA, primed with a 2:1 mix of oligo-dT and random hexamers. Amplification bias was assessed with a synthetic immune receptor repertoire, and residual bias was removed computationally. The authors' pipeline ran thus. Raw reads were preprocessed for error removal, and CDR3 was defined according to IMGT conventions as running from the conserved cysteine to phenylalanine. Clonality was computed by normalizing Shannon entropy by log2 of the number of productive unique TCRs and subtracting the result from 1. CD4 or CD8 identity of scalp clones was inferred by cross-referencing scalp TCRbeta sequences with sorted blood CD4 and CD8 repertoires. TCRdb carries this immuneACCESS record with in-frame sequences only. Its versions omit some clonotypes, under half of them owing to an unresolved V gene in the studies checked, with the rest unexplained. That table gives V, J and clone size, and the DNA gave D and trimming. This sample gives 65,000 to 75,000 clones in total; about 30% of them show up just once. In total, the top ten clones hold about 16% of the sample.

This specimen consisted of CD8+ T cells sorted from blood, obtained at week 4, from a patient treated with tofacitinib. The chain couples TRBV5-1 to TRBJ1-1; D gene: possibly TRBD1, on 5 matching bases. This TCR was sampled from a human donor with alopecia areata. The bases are TGCGCCAGCAGCCTCCTACGGGACGGCTACACTGAAGCTTTCTTT. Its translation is CASSLLRDGYTEAFF.